These 14 T cell receptor beta chains share one sample of origin, sequenced in a study of blood T cell repertoires in COVID-19. Measured with immunoSEQ multiplex PCR; TCRdb has only the in-frame clones, and not every one. The data contain fewer than 200,000 clones, approximately 87% of them singletons. Sequencing was carried out using PBMCs or T cells enriched from blood (not recorded which). The receptors stem from a woman aged 45-65 years who had recovered from COVID-19.

This chain uses TRBV28 with TRBJ1-5; 8 bases line up with TRBD1. Germline assignment: CDR1 MDHEN and CDR2 SYDVKM. V shed 5 bases and J 4 bases; nucleotides not matched to a gene: 13. The CDR3 loop spans 17 amino acids. The CDR3 sequence: CASSPGGGTGSNQPQHF. As DNA, the CDR3 is TGTGCCAGCAGTCCGGGTGGGGGGACAGGTAGTAATCAGCCCCAGCATTTT.

V and J are TRBV24-1 and TRBJ2-5, with D possibly matching TRBD1 (5 bases). CDR3 length: 13 residues. The germline CDR1 and CDR2 sequences are KGHDR and SFDVKD. Trimming took off 9 bases at V and 4 bases at J, with 14 bases between the two ends. For the CDR3, the DNA is TGTGCCACCGGACCCGGGCAGGGAGAGACCCAGTACTTC. Translated: CATGPGQGETQYF.

V is TRBV3-1 (or the pseudogene TRBV3-2) and J is TRBJ2-3, with TRBD2 identical over 15 bases. Losses at the gene ends were 4 bases for V and 4 bases for J; bases not matched to a gene: 6. This CDR3 spans 17 amino acids. Germline CDR1 LGHDT, CDR2 YNNKEL (reference sequence). The DNA of the CDR3 is TGTGCCAGCAGCCCTTGGACTAGCGGGAGGGGGGCAGATACGCAGTATTTT. It codes for CASSPWTSGRGADTQYF.

The V gene is TRBV5-1, the J gene TRBJ1-1; D possibly corresponds to TRBD1 (6 bases). V was shortened by 4 bases and J by 0 bases, with 7 bases between the two germline ends. Germline CDR1 is SGHRS and CDR2 is YFSETQ. The CDR3 runs 13 residues. The CDR3 loop reads CASSEGVNTEAFF. The CDR3 bases are TGCGCCAGCAGCGAGGGGGTGAACACTGAAGCTTTCTTT.

The chain is built from TRBV10-3 and TRBJ2-3; D is perhaps TRBD2 (6 bases). The ends were cut back, 6 bases at V and 1 base at J, with 8 bases in the middle. Germline V gene sequence: CDR1 ENHRY, CDR2 SYGVKD. The CDR3 covers 13 residues. The CDR3 sequence: CAISRGGTDTQYF. CDR3 nucleotide sequence: TGTGCCATCAGCCGCGGGGGCACAGATACGCAGTATTTT.

A few counts support this clone. The chain is built from TRBV19 and TRBJ1-1, with D maybe TRBD1 (6 bases). V gave up 8 bases and J gave up 4 bases, with 14 bases separating them. From germline, CDR1 is LNHDA and CDR2 SQIVND (reference sequence). This CDR3 spans 13 amino acids. The CDR3 DNA reads as TGTGCCAGTCAAGGCAGGGGCCTCACTGAAGCTTTCTTT. Amino acid sequence: CASQGRGLTEAFF.

This chain links TRBV9 with TRBJ2-1, with D possibly TRBD1 on 5 matching bases. This CDR3 region has 11 residues. CDR1 and CDR2 (germline): SGDLS, YYNGEE. V gave up 2 bases and J gave up 10 bases, with 7 bases separating them. In nucleotides, the CDR3 is TGTGCCAGCAGCGTCCCAGGGGAGCAGTTCTTC. Its translation: CASSVPGEQFF.

The sample holds one count of this clone. The chain is built from TRBV19 and TRBJ1-4; possible D gene TRBD1, 5 bases. Germline V gives CDR1 LNHDA, CDR2 SQIVND (reference sequence). Trimming shortened V by 3 bases and J by 12 bases, and 17 bases separated the two germline ends. This CDR3 has 14 residues. CDR3 protein: CASSILPSGGELFF. In DNA form, the CDR3 reads TGTGCCAGTAGTATTCTACCTTCTGGGGGGGAACTGTTTTTT.

DNA for the CDR3: TGTGCCAGCAGCTCTAGCTTGACAGGAATCGAGCAGTACGTC. Amino acids: CASSSSLTGIEQYV. The chain couples TRBV7-2 to TRBJ2-7, with a weak D call TRBD1 (6 bases). V lost 4 bases and J 6 bases, leaving 16 bases between the germline ends. The germline gives CDR1 SGHTA, CDR2 FQGNSA. CDR3 length: 14 residues.

The rearrangement uses TRBV30 and TRBJ1-2; D may be TRBD1 (5 bases). CDR3 size: 15 residues. V lost 4 bases and J lost 0, with 15 bases in between. Germline CDR1 is GTSNPN and CDR2 is SVGIG (reference sequence). CDR3 sequence (DNA): TGTGCCTGGACTCCACAGGCTCATTCTAACTATGGCTACACCTTC. This translates into CAWTPQAHSNYGYTF.

The rearrangement links TRBV27 to TRBJ2-1, with 7 bases aligning to TRBD2. The CDR3 sequence is 14 residues long. The germline V gene has CDR1 MNHEY and CDR2 SMNVEV (reference sequence). J lost 2 bases, V lost 6 bases, and 4 bases had no gene match. The CDR3 loop is CASRGLAAYNEQFF. CDR3 in DNA: TGTGCCAGCAGAGGGCTAGCGGCCTACAATGAGCAGTTCTTC.

DNA of the CDR3: TGTGCCAGCAGTCCCCCCGGGTCGGATCTCAACACTGAAGCTTTCTTT. Amino acid sequence: CASSPPGSDLNTEAFF. The chain recombines TRBV27 with TRBJ1-1, with D unresolved. The V end lost 5 bases, the J end lost 2 bases, and 18 bases lay between the germline ends. CDR3 length: 16 residues. Germline loops: CDR1 MNHEY, CDR2 SMNVEV (reference sequence).

The chain links TRBV7-9 to TRBJ2-7; possibly TRBD1 for D (5 bases). Trimming took off 1 base at V and 0 bases at J, with 13 bases between the two ends. CDR1 is SEHNR, CDR2 FQNEAQ, per germline (reference sequence). The CDR3 sequence is 16 residues long. The CDR3 sequence: CASSLVPQEPSYEQYV. For the CDR3, the DNA is TGTGCCAGCAGCTTAGTTCCACAGGAACCCTCCTACGAGCAGTACGTC.

J is TRBJ2-2 and V is TRBV30; 8 bases agree with TRBD1. The CDR3 totals 12 residues. Germline CDR1 and CDR2: GTSNPN and SVGIG (reference sequence). V lost 7 bases, J lost 3 bases, and 1 base stayed unmatched. The CDR3 protein is CASQGDTGELFF. In DNA form, the CDR3 reads TGTGCCTCACAGGGGGACACCGGGGAGCTGTTTTTT.